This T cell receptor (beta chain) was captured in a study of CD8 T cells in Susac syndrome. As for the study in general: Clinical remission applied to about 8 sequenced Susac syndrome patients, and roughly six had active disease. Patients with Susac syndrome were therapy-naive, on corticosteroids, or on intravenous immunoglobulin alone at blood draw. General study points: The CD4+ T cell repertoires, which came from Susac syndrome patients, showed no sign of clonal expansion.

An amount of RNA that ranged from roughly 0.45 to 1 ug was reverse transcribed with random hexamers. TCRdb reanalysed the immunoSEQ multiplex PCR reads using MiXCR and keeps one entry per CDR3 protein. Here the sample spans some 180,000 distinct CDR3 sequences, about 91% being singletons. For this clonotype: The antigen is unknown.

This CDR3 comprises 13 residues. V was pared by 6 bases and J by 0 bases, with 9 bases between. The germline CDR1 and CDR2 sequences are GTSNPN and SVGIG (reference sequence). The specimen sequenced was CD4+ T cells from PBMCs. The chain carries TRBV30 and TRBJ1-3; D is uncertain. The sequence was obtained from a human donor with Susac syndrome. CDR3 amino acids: CACGVGSGNTIYF. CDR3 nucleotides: TGTGCCTGTGGAGTGGGCTCTGGAAACACCATATATTTT.